Following are 2 T cell receptor beta chains from one sample sequenced in a study of CD8+CD57+ T cells in acquired aplastic anemia. Genomic DNA served as template for TCR beta VDJ and CDR3 profiling. From the reads, TCRdb called clonotypes with MiXCR, one entry per CDR3 protein. There are some 210,000 distinct CDR3 sequences in the sample; 61% occur only once, and 25% to 30% lies in the top ten. Sequencing used sorted CD4+, CD8+, or CD8+CD57+ T cells (not recorded which) from PBMCs. These TCRs come from a human donor in good health.

As regards this clonotype: A much larger clone differs from this one at a single base, so this may be a read error. The chain links TRBV7-9 to TRBJ2-7, with D perhaps TRBD1 or TRBD2 (5 bases each). Germline V gives CDR1 SEHNR, CDR2 FQNEAQ (reference sequence). CDR3 length: 12 amino acids. DNA for the CDR3: TGTGCCAGCGTCGGGGCCTCCTGCGAGCAGTACTTC. Its protein product is CASVGASCEQYF.

The chain links TRBV20-1 to TRBJ2-2, with 7 bases lining up with TRBD1. In germline, CDR1 is DFQATT, CDR2 SNEGSKA (reference sequence). CDR3 length equals 16 residues. V gave up 2 bases and J gave up 2 bases; unmatched junction bases: 8. CDR3 region: CSARLTGQFNTGELFF. CDR3 DNA: TGCAGTGCTAGACTAACGGGACAGTTTAACACCGGGGAGCTGTTTTTT.